Following are 27 T cell receptor beta chains from one sample sequenced in a study of blood T cell repertoires in COVID-19. Libraries were prepared by immunoSEQ multiplex PCR; TCRdb keeps only in-frame clonotypes and omits some of them. The sample carries approximately 270,000 clones, around 88% recorded once. Sequenced: peripheral blood. These receptors were obtained from a woman aged 25 to 39 with COVID-19, enrolled during active disease.

The rearrangement joins TRBV5-4 to TRBJ1-3, with a weak D call TRBD1 (5 bases). The CDR3 spans 14 residues. The germline V gene encodes CDR1 SGHNT and CDR2 YYREEE (reference sequence). V was trimmed by 2 bases and J by 2 bases, leaving 8 bases between them. CDR3 sequence reads: CASSFQGAGNTIYF. CDR3 coding DNA: TGTGCCAGCAGCTTTCAAGGGGCTGGAAACACCATATATTTT.

Only a few counts were recorded for this clone. The rearrangement uses TRBV5-4 and TRBJ1-2; D remains unclear. The germline CDR1 and CDR2 sequences are SGHNT and YYREEE (reference sequence). V was pared by 4 bases and J by 4 bases, with 11 bases between. The CDR3 length is 13 residues. The CDR3 region has the DNA TGTGCCAGCAGCCTGGGCGGGTCCTATGGCTACACCTTC. It specifies CASSLGGSYGYTF.

V gene TRBV30 combines with J gene TRBJ1-5; 7 bases match TRBD1. Germline assignment: CDR1 GTSNPN and CDR2 SVGIG (reference sequence). The V segment lost 1 base and the J segment 4 bases; nucleotides outside the gene matches: 10. This CDR3 is 16 amino acids long. The CDR3 sequence: CAWSGEGASGNQPQHF. The CDR3 coding sequence is TGTGCCTGGAGTGGTGAGGGGGCGAGTGGGAATCAGCCCCAGCATTTT.

This rearrangement joins TRBV12-3 or TRBV12-4 to TRBJ1-1; D is possibly TRBD1 (6 bases). V was cut by 8 bases and J by 4 bases, with 14 bases left in between. The CDR3 runs to 13 residues. The CDR3 reads CASGRGFGTEAFF. CDR3 nucleotides: TGTGCCAGCGGAAGGGGGTTCGGCACTGAAGCTTTCTTT.

This sequence joins TRBV25-1 and TRBJ2-7; tentative D call: TRBD2 (6 bases). The CDR3 covers 14 residues. The germline V gene has CDR1 MGHDK and CDR2 SYGVNS. The V end lost 7 bases, the J end lost 7 bases, and 20 bases lay between the germline ends. The DNA for the CDR3 is TGTGCCAGCACCCTCCGGGGGAGTGGGGGAGAGCAGTACGTC. This gives the protein CASTLRGSGGEQYV.

V gene TRBV4-3 combines with J gene TRBJ2-7; 8 bases map to TRBD1. The J segment lost 2 bases and the V segment lost 4 bases, leaving 10 bases of the junction unmatched. The CDR3 runs to 16 residues. The germline gives CDR1 LGHNA, CDR2 YSLEER. The CDR3 loop reads CASSPSPGRGPYEQYF. DNA for the CDR3: TGCGCCAGCAGCCCCTCCCCGGGCAGGGGGCCCTACGAGCAGTACTTC.

The gene calls are TRBV10-3 and TRBJ2-3; 14 positions agree with TRBD2. CDR1 and CDR2 from the germline V gene are ENHRY and SYGVKD. This CDR3 comprises 18 residues. After removal of 3 bases from V and 5 bases from J, the junction contained 10 bases not matched to a gene. CDR3 protein: CAISDRTGTSGSGDTQYF. DNA for the CDR3: TGTGCCATCAGTGACCGGACCGGGACTAGCGGGAGTGGAGATACGCAGTATTTT.

This rearrangement joins TRBV6-5 to TRBJ1-3, with unresolved D. The germline V gene has CDR1 MNHEY and CDR2 SVGAGI. Deletions cut 6 bases from V and 0 bases from J, with 6 bases between. There are 13 residues in the CDR3. The DNA of the CDR3 is TGTGCCAGCAGGATGAGCTCTGGAAACACCATATATTTT. It encodes CASRMSSGNTIYF.

This sequence joins TRBV2 and TRBJ1-1, with 8 bases fitting TRBD1. The germline V gene encodes CDR1 SNHLY and CDR2 FYNNEI. This CDR3 is 17 amino acids long. The junction had 10 bases not matched to a gene; V was cut back by 3 bases and J by 1 base. In nucleotides, the CDR3 is TGTGCCAGCAGTGAGCTCGGGCAGGGGGCGGGGAACACTGAAGCTTTCTTT. It is translated as CASSELGQGAGNTEAFF.

This clone was counted a few times. The chain is built from TRBV6-6 and TRBJ2-5; D possibly corresponds to TRBD2 (5 bases). Germline V gene lookup returns CDR1 MNHNY and CDR2 SVGAGI (reference sequence). The CDR3 extends over 15 amino acids. V was pared by 8 bases and J by 2 bases, with 18 bases between. The CDR3 here is CASGLFAGLQETQYF. In DNA form, the CDR3 reads TGTGCCAGCGGCCTGTTTGCGGGTCTTCAAGAGACCCAGTACTTC.

The V and J genes are TRBV6-2 or TRBV6-3 and TRBJ1-2; 8 nucleotides align to TRBD1. Germline V gene sequence: CDR1 MNHEY, CDR2 SVGEGT. This CDR3 is built from 14 residues. Trimming took 6 bases from V and 4 from J; bases not matched to a gene: 7. The CDR3 DNA reads as TGTGCCAGCAGCCGCGGGACAGGAGTCTATGGCTACACCTTC. Translated, it gives CASSRGTGVYGYTF.

The chain couples TRBV7-9 to TRBJ1-2; D perhaps matches TRBD1 (6 bases). V lost 5 bases, J lost 4 bases, and 17 bases lay in between. The CDR3 spans 15 residues. CDR1 is SEHNR and CDR2 is FQNEAQ in the germline V gene (reference sequence). DNA for the CDR3: TGTGCCAGCAGCGCCCACAGGGAAGGAGGCTATGGCTACACCTTC. Amino acids: CASSAHREGGYGYTF. The full variable domain, in which reference TRBV7-9 and TRBJ1-2 provide the parts outside the CDR3, is DTGVSQNPRHKITKRGQNVTFRCDPISEHNRLYWYRQTLGQGPEFLTYFQNEAQLEKSRLLSDRFSAERPKGSFSTLEIQRTEQGDSAMYLCASSAHREGGYGYTFGSGTRLTVV.

The chain combines TRBV28 with TRBJ1-3; 7 bases fit TRBD1. CDR3 size: 15 residues. The V gene's germline CDR1 is MDHEN and CDR2 SYDVKM. The ends lost 6 bases at V and 3 bases at J; junction bases unmatched: 8. The DNA of the CDR3 is TGTGCCAGCAGCAACGGACAGGTCAATGGAAACACCATATATTTT. It specifies CASSNGQVNGNTIYF.

V gene TRBV2 combines with J gene TRBJ1-5; 9 positions match TRBD1. Germline values: CDR1 SNHLY, CDR2 FYNNEI. V was pared by 4 bases and J by 6 bases, with 7 bases of the junction left unmatched. The CDR3 is 15 amino acids. CDR3 loop: CASSGGQGGAQPQHF. The CDR3 nucleotides read TGTGCCAGCAGTGGGGGACAGGGAGGGGCTCAGCCCCAGCATTTT.

In this sample, this clone turned up once. This CDR3 reads CASRPFGRGAPGSNTGELFF. Here the CDR3 DNA reads TGTGCCAGCAGACCTTTTGGCAGGGGGGCTCCCGGATCGAACACCGGGGAGCTGTTTTTT. The rearrangement joins TRBV27 to TRBJ2-2; a weak D match, TRBD1 (7 bases). The length of the CDR3 is 20 residues. The germline V and J ends were trimmed by 6 bases and 0 bases, with 26 bases remaining between them. CDR1 is MNHEY and CDR2 is SMNVEV in the germline V gene (reference sequence).

The chain combines TRBV7-9 with TRBJ2-7, with 9 bases fitting TRBD1. This CDR3 contains 13 residues. The V segment lost 3 bases and the J segment 5 bases; nucleotides outside the gene matches: 2. Germline V gives CDR1 SEHNR, CDR2 FQNEAQ (reference sequence). Here the CDR3 DNA reads TGTGCCAGCAGCTTCCGGGACAGGGACGAGCAGTACGTC. This translates into CASSFRDRDEQYV.

The V gene is TRBV19, the J gene TRBJ1-2; D possibly corresponds to TRBD1 (6 bases). The V and J ends lost 2 bases and 2 bases respectively, with 9 bases between them. This CDR3 is 14 amino acids long. Germline-derived CDR1 and CDR2 are LNHDA and SQIVND (reference sequence). CDR3 nucleotide sequence: TGTGCCAGTAGTATACTTGGACAGAACTATGGCTACACCTTC. Translating gives CASSILGQNYGYTF.

The chain couples TRBV30 to TRBJ1-2; TRBD1 matches 8 bases. Germline V gene data show CDR1 as GTSNPN and CDR2 as SVGIG (reference sequence). After removal of 3 bases from V and 6 bases from J, the junction contained 12 bases not matched to a gene. The CDR3 extends over 15 amino acids. The CDR3 loop is CAWSYSRGLWDGYTF. The CDR3 bases are TGTGCCTGGAGCTATTCCAGGGGGCTATGGGATGGCTACACCTTC.

This chain uses TRBV28 with TRBJ2-1; weak D call: TRBD2 (5 bases). The CDR3 loop spans 12 amino acids. V was pared by 3 bases and J by 13 bases, with 13 bases between. Germline-derived CDR1 and CDR2 are MDHEN and SYDVKM. Here the CDR3 reads CASSLSRGFQFF. The DNA of the CDR3 is TGTGCCAGCAGTTTGTCCCGGGGATTCCAGTTCTTC.

This chain joins TRBV7-8 and TRBJ2-7, with D possibly matching TRBD1 (7 bases). Germline values: CDR1 SGHVS, CDR2 FQNEAQ. V was pared by 5 bases and J by 3 bases, with 17 bases between. The CDR3 totals 15 residues. The CDR3 DNA reads TGTGCCAGCAGCCTCAATGGAGGGACAGTCTACGAGCAGTACTTC. This sequence encodes CASSLNGGTVYEQYF.

The chain links TRBV2 to TRBJ2-1; 13 bases map to TRBD2. This CDR3 region has 16 residues. Germline loops: CDR1 SNHLY, CDR2 FYNNEI. J gave up 6 bases and V 6 bases, and 8 bases lay outside the gene matches. This chain's CDR3 is CASRRTSGSLSNEQFF. The CDR3, as DNA: TGTGCCAGCAGAAGGACTAGCGGGAGTTTGAGCAATGAGCAGTTCTTC.

The gene calls are TRBV10-3 and TRBJ2-2, with TRBD2 matching 10 bases. This CDR3 has 16 residues. V gave up 5 bases and J gave up 1 base; unmatched junction bases: 4. Germline loops: CDR1 ENHRY, CDR2 SYGVKD. The chain's CDR3 is CAISISGRGNTGELFF. As DNA, the CDR3 is TGTGCCATCAGTATAAGCGGGAGGGGGAACACCGGGGAGCTGTTTTTT.

The genes are TRBV11-2 and TRBJ2-4, with D uncertain. The germline CDR1 and CDR2 sequences are SGHAT and FQNNGV. The CDR3 runs 16 residues. Deletions cut 0 bases from V and 9 bases from J, with 18 bases between. The CDR3: CASSLETLGFKGIQYF. DNA of the CDR3: TGTGCCAGCAGCTTAGAGACCCTCGGGTTCAAAGGCATTCAGTACTTC. The complete variable domain, with remaining parts taken from reference TRBV11-2 and TRBJ2-4, reads EAGVAQSPRYKIIEKRQSVAFWCNPISGHATLYWYQQILGQGPKLLIQFQNNGVVDDSQLPKDRFSAERLKGVDSTLKIQPAKLEDSAVYLCASSLETLGFKGIQYFGAGTRLSVL.

The chain has TRBV5-4 and TRBJ1-1, with D perhaps matching TRBD1 (5 bases). The CDR3 runs 13 residues. The ends were cut back, 4 bases at V and 4 bases at J, with 11 bases in the middle. Germline V CDR1 and CDR2: SGHNT, YYREEE (reference sequence). CDR3 in amino acids: CASSLPGVTEAFF. The CDR3 DNA follows: TGTGCCAGCAGCCTTCCGGGGGTCACTGAAGCTTTCTTT.

This clone has only one observation. J is TRBJ1-4 and V is TRBV19; TRBD1 might be the D (6 bases). The V gene lost 6 bases and the J gene lost 0 bases, with 14 bases spanning the gap. The CDR3 has 16 amino acids. From germline, CDR1 is LNHDA and CDR2 SQIVND (reference sequence). CDR3 DNA: TGTGCCAGTAGCCTGACAGGTCCCACAACTAATGAAAAACTGTTTTTT. The encoded protein is CASSLTGPTTNEKLFF.

The chain employs TRBV7-9 and TRBJ1-1; D ambiguous. V was pared by 3 bases and J by 1 base, with 24 bases between. The CDR3 runs 19 residues. CDR1 and CDR2 (germline): SEHNR, FQNEAQ (reference sequence). The CDR3 nucleotides are TGTGCCAGCAGCTTGGATCCCCAGACATCTGAGGGCCCGAACACTGAAGCTTTCTTT. Its translation is CASSLDPQTSEGPNTEAFF.

The chain is built from TRBV19 and TRBJ2-3; 12 positions match TRBD2. This CDR3 has 16 amino acids. The V gene's germline CDR1 is LNHDA and CDR2 SQIVND (reference sequence). The J segment lost 3 bases and the V segment lost 1 base, leaving 2 bases of the junction unmatched. The CDR3: CASSIGLAGATDTQYF. CDR3 coding DNA: TGTGCCAGTAGTATAGGACTAGCGGGGGCGACAGATACGCAGTATTTT.